Shown below are 27 T cell receptor beta chains from a single sample sequenced in a study of T cells after yellow fever vaccination. TCRdb re-derived calls from the 5' RACE reads in MiXCR, one entry per CDR3 protein. The data show hundreds of thousands of distinct CDR3 sequences, over 8% seen once. The sequenced sample was PBMCs, obtained on the day of the first yellow fever vaccination. These receptors originate from a man aged 18-30 years who received the YFV17D yellow fever vaccine.

This clonotype was observed many times. This chain uses TRBV12-3 or TRBV12-4 with TRBJ1-1; TRBD1 agrees at 7 bases. The CDR3 covers 15 residues. J gave up 1 base and V 6 bases, and 8 bases lay outside the gene matches. CDR3 residues: CASRTEQGRNTEAFF. The CDR3 DNA reads as TGTGCCAGCAGGACAGAACAGGGGCGGAACACTGAAGCTTTCTTT.

V gene TRBV5-5 combines with J gene TRBJ2-7; D not resolved. The germline V and J ends were trimmed by 1 base and 0 bases, with 14 bases remaining between them. CDR3 size: 16 residues. Germline V gene sequence: CDR1 SGHKS, CDR2 YYEKEE (reference sequence). The CDR3 DNA reads TGTGCCAGCAGCTTGTATTCTACGATGAGCTCCTACGAGCAGTACTTC. Protein: CASSLYSTMSSYEQYF.

V gene TRBV4-3 combines with J gene TRBJ1-2, with a tentative D call TRBD1 (6 bases). Germline V lookup: CDR1 LGHNA, CDR2 YSLEER. The V end lost 3 bases, the J end lost 3 bases, and 17 bases lay between the germline ends. The CDR3 contains 16 residues. Here the CDR3 DNA reads TGCGCCAGCAGCCAGTCCTACCGGACAGCAGACTATGGCTACACCTTC. As protein: CASSQSYRTADYGYTF.

V usage is TRBV12-3 or TRBV12-4 and J usage is TRBJ2-7; 9 nucleotides agree with TRBD2. The CDR3 runs to 15 residues. J gave up 0 bases and V 6 bases, and 6 bases lay outside the gene matches. CDR3 in amino acids: CASSPSGDTSYEQYF. CDR3 in DNA: TGTGCCAGCAGCCCTAGCGGGGATACCTCCTACGAGCAGTACTTC.

This clonotype was seen repeatedly, ten times or more. The rearrangement links TRBV2 to TRBJ1-4, with 11 bases that match TRBD1. Germline values: CDR1 SNHLY, CDR2 FYNNEI. Unmatched junction bases numbered 3, after V lost 7 bases and J lost 8 bases. The CDR3 sequence is 13 residues long. The CDR3 protein is CASNRDRGEKLFF. The DNA for the CDR3 is TGTGCCAGCAACCGGGACAGGGGGGAAAAACTGTTTTTT.

The table lists this clonotype with a few counts. CDR3 sequence reads: CASSFLGGSTDTQYF. The CDR3 bases are TGTGCCAGCAGTTTTTTGGGGGGGAGCACAGATACGCAGTATTTT. This chain uses TRBV12-3 or TRBV12-4 with TRBJ2-3; 7 bases are shared with TRBD2. The J segment lost 0 bases and the V segment lost 3 bases, leaving 3 bases of the junction unmatched. This CDR3 has 15 residues.

This clonotype was seen at least ten times. The V and J genes are TRBV20-1 and TRBJ2-1; 14 bases are shared with TRBD2. The CDR3 runs 18 residues. The junction had 7 bases not matched to a gene; V was cut back by 1 base and J by 2 bases. Germline V gene data show CDR1 as DFQATT and CDR2 as SNEGSKA (reference sequence). The CDR3 is CSARGVGTSGGTYNEQFF. The CDR3 DNA follows: TGCAGTGCTAGAGGAGTAGGGACTAGCGGGGGAACCTACAATGAGCAGTTCTTC.

This clonotype was counted between two and nine times. The chain uses TRBV20-1 and TRBJ1-5; D is uncertain. Trimming left V 1 base short and J 4 bases short, with 5 bases between. There are 12 residues in the CDR3. Germline V lookup: CDR1 DFQATT, CDR2 SNEGSKA (reference sequence). The CDR3 DNA reads as TGCAGTGCTAGAGGCCCAAATCAGCCCCAGCATTTT. It codes for CSARGPNQPQHF.

This clonotype was recorded a few times. J is TRBJ2-5 and V is TRBV11-3; tentative D call: TRBD1 (6 bases). The germline V and J ends were trimmed by 6 bases and 0 bases, with 17 bases remaining between them. The CDR3 length is 16 residues. Germline CDR1 is SGHNT and CDR2 is YENEEA. This chain's CDR3 is CASSLGAGEYQETQYF. CDR3 nucleotide sequence: TGTGCCAGCAGTTTGGGTGCAGGGGAATACCAAGAGACCCAGTACTTC.

The chain joins TRBV5-6 to TRBJ2-2; the D is unclear. The length of the CDR3 is 14 residues. The germline V gene has CDR1 SGHDT and CDR2 YYEEEE. Trimming took 0 bases from V and 4 from J, leaving 7 bases between them. The CDR3 here is CASSLGVTTGELFF. In DNA form, the CDR3 reads TGTGCCAGCAGCTTGGGCGTGACCACCGGGGAGCTGTTTTTT.

The chain carries TRBV5-1 and TRBJ2-3; D unclear. This CDR3 contains 14 residues. V dropped 2 bases and J dropped 2 bases, with 9 bases sitting between them. Germline lookup yields CDR1 SGHRS and CDR2 YFSETQ. DNA for the CDR3: TGCGCCAGCAGCTTTGGTCTCATCACAGATACGCAGTATTTT. As protein: CASSFGLITDTQYF.

This clonotype was seen ten or more times. The rearrangement uses TRBV12-3 or TRBV12-4 and TRBJ1-2, with 10 bases matching TRBD1. Losses at the gene ends were 5 bases for V and 8 bases for J; bases not matched to a gene: 5. This CDR3 comprises 13 residues. The CDR3 is CASSQTGGRGYTF. The CDR3 coding sequence is TGTGCCAGCAGTCAGACAGGGGGCCGGGGCTACACCTTC.

This clonotype came up many times. The chain has TRBV7-2 and TRBJ2-3, with D unresolved. This CDR3 region has 14 residues. Germline loops: CDR1 SGHTA, CDR2 FQGNSA. The V and J ends lost 0 bases and 6 bases respectively, with 10 bases between them. CDR3 coding DNA: TGTGCCAGCAGCTTAGCCACACCTAAGGATACGCAGTATTTT. Residues: CASSLATPKDTQYF.

This clonotype was detected only a few times. The chain links TRBV6-5 to TRBJ1-1, with D possibly being TRBD1 (6 bases). V was cut by 2 bases and J by 1 base, with 8 bases left in between. The CDR3 totals 14 residues. Germline CDR1 reads MNHEY; CDR2 reads SVGAGI. The CDR3 region is CASSYQQGNTEAFF. DNA for the CDR3: TGTGCCAGCAGTTACCAACAGGGGAACACTGAAGCTTTCTTT.

Ten or more counts support this clonotype. The chain has TRBV5-1 and TRBJ2-3; D is possibly TRBD1 (6 bases). This CDR3 region has 15 residues. CDR1 SGHRS and CDR2 YFSETQ come from the germline V gene. Trimming left V 0 bases short and J 2 bases short, with 10 bases between. The CDR3 loop reads CASSLEGQFTDTQYF. Written as DNA, the CDR3 is TGCGCCAGCAGCTTGGAAGGACAGTTCACAGATACGCAGTATTTT.

The chain couples TRBV7-2 to TRBJ2-1; D uncertain. The V end was cut by 3 bases, the J end by 5 bases, with 8 bases between. The CDR3 is made up of 13 amino acids. Germline V gene lookup returns CDR1 SGHTA and CDR2 FQGNSA. The CDR3 reads CASSFGFHNEQFF. The CDR3 nucleotides are TGTGCCAGCAGCTTTGGGTTCCACAATGAGCAGTTCTTC.

The chain couples TRBV18 to TRBJ2-3; D perhaps matches TRBD1 (5 bases). V lost 10 bases and J lost 0, with 14 bases in between. The CDR3 totals 14 residues. Germline V gene sequence: CDR1 KGHSH, CDR2 LQKENI. CDR3: CATEDTPSTDTQYF. For the CDR3, the DNA is TGTGCCACCGAGGACACCCCTAGCACAGATACGCAGTATTTT.

Many counts were recorded for this clonotype. The V gene is TRBV5-1, the J gene TRBJ2-3; weak D call: TRBD2 (6 bases). Germline lookup yields CDR1 SGHRS and CDR2 YFSETQ. V lost 1 base and J 3 bases, leaving 12 bases between the germline ends. This CDR3 region has 15 residues. The CDR3 DNA reads as TGCGCCAGCAGCTTGTCGACGGGGGAAACAGATACGCAGTATTTT. Encoded protein: CASSLSTGETDTQYF.

This clonotype was seen repeatedly, ten times or more. The chain uses TRBV5-1 and TRBJ2-1, with 12 bases that match TRBD2. Germline CDR1 SGHRS, CDR2 YFSETQ. V shed 4 bases, J shed 5 bases, and the junction held 10 bases outside the gene matches. This CDR3 region has 17 residues. CDR3 coding DNA: TGCGCCAGCAGCCTACGACTAGCGGGGGATAACGACAATGAGCAGTTCTTC. This encodes CASSLRLAGDNDNEQFF.

This clonotype showed up just a few times. The genes are TRBV5-1 and TRBJ1-1; D not resolved. There are 15 residues in the CDR3. Trimming removed 0 bases from V and 3 bases from J, with 12 bases in between. Germline assignment: CDR1 SGHRS and CDR2 YFSETQ. The CDR3 DNA is TGCGCCAGCAGCTTGGGTTCAGGCCTAGACACTGAAGCTTTCTTT. It specifies CASSLGSGLDTEAFF.

V usage is TRBV7-2 and J usage is TRBJ2-1; 7 positions match TRBD1. The CDR3 loop spans 14 amino acids. Germline V gives CDR1 SGHTA, CDR2 FQGNSA. Trimming took 3 bases from V and 7 from J; bases not matched to a gene: 6. CDR3 bases: TGTGCCAGCAGCTTGCCCGGGACAGTAAATGAGCAGTTCTTC. Its protein product is CASSLPGTVNEQFF.

This clonotype was counted between two and nine times. CDR3 coding DNA: TGTGCCAGCAGTTTCGGCGGACCGATATACGAGCAGTACGTC. Translating gives CASSFGGPIYEQYV. V and J are TRBV6-2 or TRBV6-3 and TRBJ2-7; the D is unclear. Germline V lookup: CDR1 MNHEY, CDR2 SVGEGT. The V gene lost 4 bases and the J gene lost 4 bases, with 14 bases spanning the gap. CDR3 length equals 14 residues.

The chain combines TRBV20-1 with TRBJ2-5; D is ambiguous. The V gene's germline CDR1 is DFQATT and CDR2 SNEGSKA (reference sequence). V was cut by 6 bases and J by 5 bases, with 10 bases left in between. CDR3 length: 11 amino acids. This CDR3 reads CSALMEETQYF. Here the CDR3 DNA reads TGCAGTGCGTTGATGGAGGAGACCCAGTACTTC.

Ten or more counts support this clonotype. The J gene is TRBJ2-1, the V gene TRBV6-6, with 9 positions matching TRBD1. With 7 bases clipped from V and 10 bases from J, the junction kept 17 bases outside the gene matches. CDR3 length: 16 amino acids. In germline, CDR1 is MNHNY, CDR2 SVGAGI (reference sequence). The CDR3 DNA reads as TGTGCCAGCACCCGACGGCCGGGACAGGGCTCTCGGGAGCAGTTCTTC. Translation: CASTRRPGQGSREQFF.

The rearrangement links TRBV2 to TRBJ2-7; unclear D gene. CDR3 length: 13 residues. Germline V CDR1 and CDR2: SNHLY, FYNNEI. V dropped 4 bases and J dropped 2 bases, with 9 bases sitting between them. Here the CDR3 reads CASSGQIPYEQYF. DNA for the CDR3: TGTGCCAGCAGTGGGCAGATCCCCTACGAGCAGTACTTC.

This clonotype showed up just a few times. This chain links TRBV3-1 with TRBJ2-6; 10 nucleotides align to TRBD1. Germline V gene sequence: CDR1 LGHDT, CDR2 YNNKEL (reference sequence). The ends lost 3 bases at V and 0 bases at J; junction bases unmatched: 11. The CDR3 runs to 20 residues. CDR3 sequence: CASSHRDRGPSGSGANVLTF. The DNA for the CDR3 is TGTGCCAGCAGCCACCGGGACAGGGGCCCCTCAGGCTCTGGGGCCAACGTCCTGACTTTC.

The chain has TRBV30 and TRBJ1-5; 9 positions agree with TRBD1. The CDR3 is 15 amino acids. Trimming took 3 bases from V and 6 from J; bases not matched to a gene: 9. Germline V gene data show CDR1 as GTSNPN and CDR2 as SVGIG (reference sequence). CDR3 region: CAWSTQGANGQPQHF. CDR3 coding DNA: TGTGCCTGGAGCACACAGGGGGCCAATGGTCAGCCCCAGCATTTT.